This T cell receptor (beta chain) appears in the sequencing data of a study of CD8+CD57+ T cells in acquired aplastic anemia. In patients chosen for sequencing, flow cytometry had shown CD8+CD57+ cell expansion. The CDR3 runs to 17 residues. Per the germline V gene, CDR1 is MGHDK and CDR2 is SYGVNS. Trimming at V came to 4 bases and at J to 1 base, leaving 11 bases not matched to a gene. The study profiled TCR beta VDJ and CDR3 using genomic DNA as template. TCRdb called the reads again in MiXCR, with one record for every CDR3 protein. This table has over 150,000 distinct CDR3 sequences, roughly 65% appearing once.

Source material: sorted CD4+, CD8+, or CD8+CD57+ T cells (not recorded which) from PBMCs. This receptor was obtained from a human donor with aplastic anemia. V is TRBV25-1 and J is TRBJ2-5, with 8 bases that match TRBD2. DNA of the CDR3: TGTGCCAGCAGTGGGTCAGCGGGGGACATTTTCCAAGAGACCCAGTACTTC. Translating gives CASSGSAGDIFQETQYF.